Shown below are 28 T cell receptor beta chains from a single sample sequenced in a study of blood T cell repertoires in COVID-19. Some clones are missing from TCRdb's copy, which holds only in-frame ones; the method was immunoSEQ multiplex PCR. The sample carries under 250,000 clones, 86% recorded once. Sequencing used peripheral blood. These receptors came from a woman between 55 and 75 years old who had recovered from COVID-19.

This clone was found a few times. This chain uses TRBV24-1 with TRBJ2-5; 13 bases fit TRBD2. CDR3 length equals 13 residues. The V gene's germline CDR1 is KGHDR and CDR2 SFDVKD. J gave up 4 bases and V 9 bases, and 1 base lay outside the gene matches. The CDR3 coding sequence is TGTGCCACCGGGACTAGCGGGGTAGAGACCCAGTACTTC. This translates into CATGTSGVETQYF.

The chain couples TRBV27 to TRBJ2-3; 8 nucleotides line up with TRBD1. CDR3 size: 15 residues. V shed 6 bases, J shed 4 bases, and the junction held 9 bases outside the gene matches. Germline CDR1 reads MNHEY; CDR2 reads SMNVEV (reference sequence). CDR3 in amino acids: CASSLGTGLADTQYF. The CDR3 DNA reads as TGTGCCAGCAGCCTCGGGACAGGTTTGGCAGATACGCAGTATTTT.

This chain joins TRBV29-1 and TRBJ2-7; D is possibly TRBD1 (6 bases). V was cut by 4 bases and J by 7 bases, with 17 bases left in between. CDR3 length: 13 amino acids. Per germline, CDR1 SQVTM and CDR2 ANQGSEA. The CDR3 here is CSVVPNSGDEQYF. The CDR3, as DNA: TGCAGCGTTGTCCCGAACTCAGGGGATGAGCAGTACTTC.

The genes are TRBV11-3 and TRBJ2-2; possibly TRBD2 for D (8 bases). Trimming left V 5 bases short and J 4 bases short, with 17 bases between. The CDR3 runs 16 residues. Germline V gene sequence: CDR1 SGHNT, CDR2 YENEEA. This CDR3 reads CASSPGGTSPTGELFF. The CDR3 region has the DNA TGTGCCAGCAGCCCAGGGGGGACTAGTCCCACCGGGGAGCTGTTTTTT.

This chain links TRBV28 with TRBJ2-7, with TRBD1 as a possible D gene (7 bases). V was clipped by 2 bases and J by 6 bases, with 14 bases between them. This CDR3 contains 14 residues. Looked up from germline, CDR1 is MDHEN and CDR2 is SYDVKM. CDR3 sequence: CASSLLQEGAEQYF. The CDR3 nucleotides read TGTGCCAGCAGTTTACTACAGGAGGGGGCCGAGCAGTACTTC.

V and J are TRBV5-6 and TRBJ1-1, with D unclear. The V and J ends lost 0 bases and 11 bases respectively, with 23 bases between them. The CDR3 totals 16 residues. In germline, CDR1 is SGHDT, CDR2 YYEEEE. The CDR3 protein is CASSLVNGDPTSGAFF. The CDR3 DNA follows: TGTGCCAGCAGCTTGGTGAATGGGGATCCCACCTCGGGGGCTTTCTTT. The full variable domain, completed using reference TRBV5-6 and TRBJ1-1, is DAGVTQSPTHLIKTRGQQVTLRCSPKSGHDTVSWYQQALGQGPQFIFQYYEEEERQRGNFPDRFSGHQFPNYSSELNVNALLLGDSALYLCASSLVNGDPTSGAFFGQGTRLTVV.

The chain is built from TRBV4-2 and TRBJ1-2; tentatively, D is TRBD1 (5 bases). The CDR3 loop spans 15 amino acids. Germline assignment: CDR1 LGHNA and CDR2 YNFKEQ. V was pared by 7 bases and J by 1 base, with 16 bases between. This CDR3 is CASNPSGGSNYGYTF. The CDR3 DNA is TGTGCCAGCAACCCCTCCGGGGGGAGTAACTATGGCTACACCTTC.

CDR3 DNA sequence: TGTGCCAGCAGCGTAGGGCGGGCGAACTTTCCACCCTACAATGAGCAGTTCTTC. Encoded protein: CASSVGRANFPPYNEQFF. This chain joins TRBV9 and TRBJ2-1; tentative D call: TRBD2 (5 bases). V lost 0 bases to trimming and J lost 2 bases, with 18 bases between them. Germline V gives CDR1 SGDLS, CDR2 YYNGEE. The CDR3 sequence is 18 residues long.

The sample holds one count of this clone. The chain couples TRBV2 to TRBJ1-2; D gene ambiguous. The length of the CDR3 is 11 residues. Germline V gene data show CDR1 as SNHLY and CDR2 as FYNNEI. Deletions cut 3 bases from V and 8 bases from J, with 7 bases between. The CDR3 DNA sequence: TGTGCCAGCAGTGAGAACACCGGCTACACCTTC. Protein: CASSENTGYTF.

The V call is TRBV4-3, the J call TRBJ2-2, with 7 positions matching TRBD1. This CDR3 region has 16 residues. Germline loops: CDR1 LGHNA, CDR2 YSLEER. J was trimmed by 4 bases and V by 1 base; bases with no gene match: 6. The CDR3 bases are TGCGCCAGCAGCCAAGGCCACAGGGGACCCACCGGGGAGCTGTTTTTT. Translated, it gives CASSQGHRGPTGELFF.

The rearrangement joins TRBV6-5 to TRBJ2-1; 10 bases agree with TRBD2. The CDR3 consists of 14 residues. V lost 5 bases, J lost 4 bases, and 2 bases stayed unmatched. Germline CDR1 MNHEY, CDR2 SVGAGI. The CDR3 nucleotides are TGTGCCAGCAGTATGACTAGCGGGTACAATGAGCAGTTCTTC. It translates to CASSMTSGYNEQFF.

The chain couples TRBV5-6 to TRBJ1-2; 7 bases are a match to TRBD1. There are 14 residues in the CDR3. The V gene's germline CDR1 is SGHDT and CDR2 YYEEEE. V shed 4 bases and J 4 bases; nucleotides not matched to a gene: 7. The CDR3 nucleotides are TGTGCCAGCAGCCCGGGGACAGTAGTCTATGGCTACACCTTC. This translates into CASSPGTVVYGYTF. Full variable domain (rest looked up from reference TRBV5-6 and TRBJ1-2): DAGVTQSPTHLIKTRGQQVTLRCSPKSGHDTVSWYQQALGQGPQFIFQYYEEEERQRGNFPDRFSGHQFPNYSSELNVNALLLGDSALYLCASSPGTVVYGYTFGSGTRLTVV.

The table lists this clone with a few counts. The chain joins TRBV7-3 to TRBJ1-1; TRBD1 is a possible D gene (5 bases). Per germline, CDR1 SGHTA and CDR2 FQGTGA. The V gene lost 5 bases and the J gene lost 7 bases, with 14 bases spanning the gap. The CDR3 spans 13 residues. The DNA for the CDR3 is TGTGCCAGCAGCACTTCCCCAGGGCTTGAAGCTTTCTTT. Translation gives CASSTSPGLEAFF.

The count of this clone is one. The chain has TRBV6-2 or TRBV6-3 and TRBJ2-7, with D tentatively TRBD2 (6 bases). The V gene lost 0 bases and the J gene lost 0 bases, with 12 bases spanning the gap. CDR3 length: 16 residues. CDR1 MNHEY and CDR2 SVGEGT come from the germline V gene. CDR3 residues: CASSYSASSDSYEQYF. CDR3 coding DNA: TGTGCCAGCAGTTACTCCGCTTCTAGCGACTCCTACGAGCAGTACTTC.

The rearrangement uses TRBV7-2 and TRBJ1-6; 10 bases match TRBD1. The J segment lost 9 bases and the V segment lost 5 bases, leaving 4 bases of the junction unmatched. CDR1 SGHTA and CDR2 FQGNSA come from the germline V gene. The CDR3 has 14 amino acids. In DNA form, the CDR3 reads TGTGCCAGCAGCCGTGGACAGGGGGGTTCACCCCTCCACTTT. The encoded protein is CASSRGQGGSPLHF.

This chain uses TRBV3-1 (or the pseudogene TRBV3-2) with TRBJ1-4, with 9 bases identical to TRBD1. The trim removed 4 bases at V and 7 bases at J, leaving 7 bases unmatched. The CDR3 loop spans 15 amino acids. From germline, CDR1 is LGHDT and CDR2 YNNKEL (reference sequence). The CDR3 DNA reads TGTGCCAGCAGCCGCCGACAGGGGGACGGTGAAAAACTGTTTTTT. As protein: CASSRRQGDGEKLFF.

The chain has TRBV12-3 or TRBV12-4 and TRBJ1-2, with D hard to call. This CDR3 has 12 amino acids. Trimming left V 2 bases short and J 8 bases short, with 9 bases between. The CDR3 coding sequence is TGTGCCAGCAGTTTAATTCGGCGGGGCTACACCTTC. It yields the protein CASSLIRRGYTF.

The J gene is TRBJ2-1, the V gene TRBV11-3; D gene uncertain. This CDR3 region has 13 residues. Germline lookup yields CDR1 SGHNT and CDR2 YENEEA. The V and J ends lost 1 base and 2 bases respectively, with 3 bases between them. The DNA of the CDR3 is TGTGCCAGCAGCTTAGGGCCCTACAATGAGCAGTTCTTC. Translated: CASSLGPYNEQFF.

The chain carries TRBV18 and TRBJ2-2; 11 bases align to TRBD2. Germline CDR1 KGHSH, CDR2 LQKENI. V trimming: 5 bases; J trimming: 1 base; junction bases outside the gene matches: 3. The CDR3 contains 16 residues. The CDR3 sequence is CASSFGLAGNTGELFF. The CDR3 region has the DNA TGTGCCAGCTCATTTGGACTAGCGGGGAACACCGGGGAGCTGTTTTTT.

This clone has only a few counts. The chain joins TRBV28 to TRBJ1-1; D remains unclear. The CDR3 is 12 residues long. Trimming removed 6 bases at V and 6 bases at J, with 11 bases between. The germline gives CDR1 MDHEN, CDR2 SYDVKM. The CDR3 reads CASRRRDPEAFF. The CDR3 region has the DNA TGTGCCAGCAGGAGGAGGGATCCTGAAGCTTTCTTT.

The table lists this clone with a count of one. CDR3 sequence (DNA): TGTGCCAGCTCACCACGGGACAGGGGATGGGGGCGCAATCAGCCCCAGCATTTT. Translation gives CASSPRDRGWGRNQPQHF. The chain carries TRBV18 and TRBJ1-5; the match to TRBD1 covers 10 bases. V gave up 1 base and J gave up 2 bases; unmatched junction bases: 8. This CDR3 spans 18 amino acids. Per the germline V gene, CDR1 is KGHSH and CDR2 is LQKENI.

The chain uses TRBV5-1 and TRBJ2-1, with 8 nucleotides matching TRBD2. This CDR3 is built from 15 residues. J gave up 8 bases and V 1 base, and 8 bases lay outside the gene matches. The germline gives CDR1 SGHRS, CDR2 YFSETQ. Written as DNA, the CDR3 is TGCGCCAGCAGCTTGCCCCCGGGGGGGAGCCATGAGCAGTTCTTC. This translates into CASSLPPGGSHEQFF. Variable domain in full (rest from reference TRBV5-1 and TRBJ2-1): KAGVTQTPRYLIKTRGQQVTLSCSPISGHRSVSWYQQTPGQGLQFLFEYFSETQRNKGNFPGRFSGRQFSNSRSEMNVSTLELGDSALYLCASSLPPGGSHEQFFGPGTRLTVL.

The chain carries TRBV11-1 and TRBJ1-1; D unresolved. Trimming removed 8 bases at V and 4 bases at J, with 20 bases between. This CDR3 contains 15 residues. The germline CDR1 and CDR2 sequences are SGHAT and FQDESV (reference sequence). For the CDR3, the DNA is TGTGCCAGCCGACTAAGGGAAAAATCAGGCACTGAAGCTTTCTTT. This encodes CASRLREKSGTEAFF.

The rearrangement joins TRBV5-1 to TRBJ2-7; maybe TRBD1 (6 bases). The CDR3 has 13 amino acids. Per the germline V gene, CDR1 is SGHRS and CDR2 is YFSETQ. In nucleotides, the CDR3 is TGCGCGACTAAGGATCCTCCCAGGGGCGAGCAGTACTTC. This encodes CATKDPPRGEQYF.

The chain is built from TRBV13 and TRBJ1-2, with TRBD1 identical over 7 bases. The CDR3 has 14 residues. Germline CDR1 and CDR2: PRHDT and FYEKMQ (reference sequence). The ends lost 3 bases at V and 4 bases at J; junction bases unmatched: 5. CDR3 amino acids: CASSLDRSSYGYTF. CDR3 nucleotides: TGTGCCAGCAGCTTGGACAGGTCCTCCTATGGCTACACCTTC.

This chain joins TRBV7-8 and TRBJ1-6; tentative D call: TRBD1 (6 bases). Germline CDR1 SGHVS, CDR2 FQNEAQ. Trimming took off 5 bases at V and 10 bases at J, with 15 bases between the two ends. The length of the CDR3 is 14 residues. The CDR3 reads CASSTSTGFSPLHF. As DNA, the CDR3 is TGTGCCAGCAGCACAAGTACAGGGTTCTCACCCCTCCACTTT.

V is TRBV5-1 and J is TRBJ2-1; perhaps TRBD1 as D (6 bases). V was shortened by 0 bases and J by 8 bases, with 9 bases between the two germline ends. CDR1 is SGHRS and CDR2 is YFSETQ in the germline V gene. The CDR3 extends over 13 amino acids. Written as DNA, the CDR3 is TGCGCCAGCAGCTTGGCAGGGGTGGATGAGCAGTTCTTC. Protein sequence: CASSLAGVDEQFF.

The chain combines TRBV7-3 with TRBJ2-1; weak D call: TRBD2 (5 bases). CDR1 is SGHTA and CDR2 is FQGTGA in the germline V gene. There are 13 residues in the CDR3. V was trimmed by 4 bases and J by 4 bases, leaving 8 bases between them. In nucleotides, the CDR3 is TGTGCCAGCAGCTCCTCGGGGTACAATGAGCAGTTCTTC. This sequence encodes CASSSSGYNEQFF.